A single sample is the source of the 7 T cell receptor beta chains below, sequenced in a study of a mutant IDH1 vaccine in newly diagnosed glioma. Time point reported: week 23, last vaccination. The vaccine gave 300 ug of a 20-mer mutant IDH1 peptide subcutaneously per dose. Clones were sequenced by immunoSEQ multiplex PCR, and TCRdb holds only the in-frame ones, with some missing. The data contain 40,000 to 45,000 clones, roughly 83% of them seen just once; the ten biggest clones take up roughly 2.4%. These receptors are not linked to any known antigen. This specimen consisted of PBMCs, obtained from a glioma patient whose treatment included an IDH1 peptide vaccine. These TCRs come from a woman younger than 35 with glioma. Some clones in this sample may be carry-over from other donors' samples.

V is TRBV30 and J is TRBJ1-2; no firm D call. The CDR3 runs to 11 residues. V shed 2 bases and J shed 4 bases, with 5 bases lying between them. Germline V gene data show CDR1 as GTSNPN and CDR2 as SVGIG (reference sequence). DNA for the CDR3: TGTGCCTGGAGTAGTAGCTATGGCTACACCTTC. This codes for CAWSSSYGYTF. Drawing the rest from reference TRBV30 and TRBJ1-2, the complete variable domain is SQTIHQWPATLVQPVGSPLSLECTVEGTSNPNLYWYRQAAGRGLQLLFYSVGIGQISSEVPQNLSASRPQDRQFILSSKKLLLSDSGFYLCAWSSSYGYTFGSGTRLTVV.

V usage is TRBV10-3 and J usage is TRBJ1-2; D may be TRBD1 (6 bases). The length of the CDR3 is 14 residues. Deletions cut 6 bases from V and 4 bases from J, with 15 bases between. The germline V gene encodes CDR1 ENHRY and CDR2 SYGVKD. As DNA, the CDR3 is TGTGCCATCAGGGGGGCCCGGGCAGGCTATGGCTACACCTTC. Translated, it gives CAIRGARAGYGYTF.

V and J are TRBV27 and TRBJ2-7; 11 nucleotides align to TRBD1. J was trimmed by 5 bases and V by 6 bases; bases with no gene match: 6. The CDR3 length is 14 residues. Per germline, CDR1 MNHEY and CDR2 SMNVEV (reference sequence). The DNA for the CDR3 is TGTGCCAGCAGCCAACGGACAGGGGGCAACGAGCAGTACTTC. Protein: CASSQRTGGNEQYF.

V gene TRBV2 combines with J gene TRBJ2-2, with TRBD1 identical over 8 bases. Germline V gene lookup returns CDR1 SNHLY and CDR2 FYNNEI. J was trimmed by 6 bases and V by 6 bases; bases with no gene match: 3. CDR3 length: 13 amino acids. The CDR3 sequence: CASRETGAGELFF. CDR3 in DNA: TGTGCCAGCAGAGAGACAGGGGCCGGGGAGCTGTTTTTT.

CDR3 in amino acids: CASSSQGSNQPQHF. The CDR3 DNA follows: TGTGCCAGCAGTTCACAGGGGTCCAATCAGCCCCAGCATTTT. This sequence joins TRBV5-4 and TRBJ1-5, with 7 bases identical to TRBD1. Germline CDR1 reads SGHNT; CDR2 reads YYREEE (reference sequence). This CDR3 is 14 amino acids long. The ends lost 5 bases at V and 3 bases at J; junction bases unmatched: 5.

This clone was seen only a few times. CDR3 sequence reads: CASSLVAGGSTDTQYF. The DNA for the CDR3 is TGTGCCAGCAGCTTAGTGGCGGGAGGAAGTACAGATACGCAGTATTTT. This chain connects TRBV11-3 to TRBJ2-3, with 8 bases lining up with TRBD2. V was pared by 1 base and J by 3 bases, with 6 bases of the junction left unmatched. Germline-derived CDR1 and CDR2 are SGHNT and YENEEA. This CDR3 spans 16 amino acids.

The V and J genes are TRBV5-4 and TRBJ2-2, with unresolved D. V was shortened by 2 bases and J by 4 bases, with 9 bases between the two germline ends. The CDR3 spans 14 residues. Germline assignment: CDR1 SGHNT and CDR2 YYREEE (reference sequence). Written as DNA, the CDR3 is TGTGCCAGCAGCTTCCCCGGTACCACCGGGGAGCTGTTTTTT. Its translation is CASSFPGTTGELFF.